This T cell receptor (beta chain) was retrieved from a study of PD-L1 blockade in urothelial cancer. The overall study: Bladder-origin urothelial cancer in males described about 90% of the 29 patients. At 3 weeks (second dose) and 6 weeks after starting treatment, blood was analyzed. The median T cell count in blood samples was 110,000 to 150,000.

Stated time point: peripheral blood 6 weeks after treatment start. Repertoires were generated with immunoSEQ multiplex PCR, while TCRdb's copy carries only in-frame clones and drops some. The sample contains around 45,000 clones, under 90% of which appear only once. The germline gives CDR1 SNHLY, CDR2 FYNNEI. There are 15 residues in the CDR3. Trimming cost V 5 bases and J 0 bases; bases outside gene matches: 5. This chain links TRBV2 with TRBJ2-7; 9 positions agree with TRBD1. The clonotype originates from a man aged 60-69 years with urothelial cancer. The source was PBMCs, collected around atezolizumab (anti-PD-L1) treatment. DNA of the CDR3: TGTGCCAGCAGTCGTGACAGGGGGGGCTCCTACGAGCAGTACTTC. The encoded protein is CASSRDRGGSYEQYF.